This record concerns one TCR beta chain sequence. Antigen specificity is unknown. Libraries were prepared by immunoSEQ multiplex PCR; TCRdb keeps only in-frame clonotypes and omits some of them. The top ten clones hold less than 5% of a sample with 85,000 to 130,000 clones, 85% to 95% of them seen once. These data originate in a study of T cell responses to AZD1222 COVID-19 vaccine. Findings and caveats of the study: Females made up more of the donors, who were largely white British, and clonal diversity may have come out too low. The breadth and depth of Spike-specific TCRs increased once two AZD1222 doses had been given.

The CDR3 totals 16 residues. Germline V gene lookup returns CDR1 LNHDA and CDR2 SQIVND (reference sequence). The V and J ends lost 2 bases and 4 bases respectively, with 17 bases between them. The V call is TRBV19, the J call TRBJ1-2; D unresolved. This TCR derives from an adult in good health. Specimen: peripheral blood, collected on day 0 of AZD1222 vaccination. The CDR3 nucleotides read TGTGCCAGTAGTATAAGAGTTTCGGGTTACGGCTATGGCTACACCTTC. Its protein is CASSIRVSGYGYGYTF. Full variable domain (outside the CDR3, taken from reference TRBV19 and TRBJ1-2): DGGITQSPKYLFRKEGQNVTLSCEQNLNHDAMYWYRQDPGQGLRLIYYSQIVNDFQKGDIAEGYSVSREKKESFPLTVTSAQKNPTAFYLCASSIRVSGYGYGYTFGSGTRLTVV.